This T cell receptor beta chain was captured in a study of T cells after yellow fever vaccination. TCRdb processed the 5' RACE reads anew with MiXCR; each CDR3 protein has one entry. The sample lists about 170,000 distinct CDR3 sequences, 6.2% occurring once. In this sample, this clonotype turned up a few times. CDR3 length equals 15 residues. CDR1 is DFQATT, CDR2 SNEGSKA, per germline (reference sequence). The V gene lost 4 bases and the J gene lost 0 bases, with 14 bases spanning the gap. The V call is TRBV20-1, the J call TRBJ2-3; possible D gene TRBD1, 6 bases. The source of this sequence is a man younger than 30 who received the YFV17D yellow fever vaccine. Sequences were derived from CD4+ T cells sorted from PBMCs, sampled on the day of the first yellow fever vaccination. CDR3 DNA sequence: TGCAGTGCTATTCGAGGACAGTTTAGCACAGATACGCAGTATTTT. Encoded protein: CSAIRGQFSTDTQYF.